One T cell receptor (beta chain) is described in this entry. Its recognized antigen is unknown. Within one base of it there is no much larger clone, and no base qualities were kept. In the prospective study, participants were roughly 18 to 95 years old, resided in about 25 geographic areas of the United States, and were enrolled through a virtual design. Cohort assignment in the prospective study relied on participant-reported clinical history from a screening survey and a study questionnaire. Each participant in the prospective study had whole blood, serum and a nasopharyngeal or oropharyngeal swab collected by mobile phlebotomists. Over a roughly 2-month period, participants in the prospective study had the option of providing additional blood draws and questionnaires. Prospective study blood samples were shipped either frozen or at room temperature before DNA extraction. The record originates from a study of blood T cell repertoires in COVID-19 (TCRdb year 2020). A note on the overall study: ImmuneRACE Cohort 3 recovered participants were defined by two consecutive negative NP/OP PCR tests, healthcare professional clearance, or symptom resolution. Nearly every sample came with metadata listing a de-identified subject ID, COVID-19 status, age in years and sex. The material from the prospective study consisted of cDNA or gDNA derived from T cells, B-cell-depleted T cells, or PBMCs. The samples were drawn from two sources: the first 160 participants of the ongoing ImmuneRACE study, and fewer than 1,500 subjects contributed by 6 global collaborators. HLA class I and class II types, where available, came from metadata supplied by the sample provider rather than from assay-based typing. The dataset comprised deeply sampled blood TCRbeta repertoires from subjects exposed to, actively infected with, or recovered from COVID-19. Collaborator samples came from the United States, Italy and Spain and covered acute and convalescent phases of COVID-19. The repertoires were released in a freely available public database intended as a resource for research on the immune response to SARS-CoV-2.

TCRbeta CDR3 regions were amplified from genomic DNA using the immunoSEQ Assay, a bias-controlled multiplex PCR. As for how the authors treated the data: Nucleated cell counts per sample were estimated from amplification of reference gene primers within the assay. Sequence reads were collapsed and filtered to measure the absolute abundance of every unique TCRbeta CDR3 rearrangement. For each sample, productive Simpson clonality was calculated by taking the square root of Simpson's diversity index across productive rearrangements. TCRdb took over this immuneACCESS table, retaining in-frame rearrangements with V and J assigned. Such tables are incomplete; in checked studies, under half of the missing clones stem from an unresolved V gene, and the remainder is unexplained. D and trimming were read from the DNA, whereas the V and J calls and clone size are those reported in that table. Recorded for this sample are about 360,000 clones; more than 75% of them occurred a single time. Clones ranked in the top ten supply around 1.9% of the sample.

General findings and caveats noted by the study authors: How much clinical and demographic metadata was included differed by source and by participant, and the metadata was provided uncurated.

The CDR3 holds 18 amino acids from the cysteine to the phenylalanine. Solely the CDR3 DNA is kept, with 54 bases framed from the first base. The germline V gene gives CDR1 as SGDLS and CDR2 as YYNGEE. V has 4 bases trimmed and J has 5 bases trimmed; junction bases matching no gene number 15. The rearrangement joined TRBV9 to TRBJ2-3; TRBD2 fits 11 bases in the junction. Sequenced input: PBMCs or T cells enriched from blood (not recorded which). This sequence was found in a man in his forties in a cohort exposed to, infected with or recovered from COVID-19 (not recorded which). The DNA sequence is TGTGCCAGCAGCACTTCCCTACCGGGACTAGCGGAGGGAGATACGCAGTATTTT. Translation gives CASSTSLPGLAEGDTQYF.